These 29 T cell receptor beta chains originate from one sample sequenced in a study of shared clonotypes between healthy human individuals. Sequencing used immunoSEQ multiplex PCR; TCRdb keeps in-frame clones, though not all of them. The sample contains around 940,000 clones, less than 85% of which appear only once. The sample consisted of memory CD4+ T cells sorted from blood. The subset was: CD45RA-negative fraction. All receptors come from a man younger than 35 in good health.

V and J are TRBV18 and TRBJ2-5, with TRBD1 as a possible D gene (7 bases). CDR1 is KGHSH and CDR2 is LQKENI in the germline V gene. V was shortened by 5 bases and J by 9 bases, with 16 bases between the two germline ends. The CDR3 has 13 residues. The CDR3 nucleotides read TGTGCCAGCTCAGCGGGACAGAAGTACGCCCAGTACTTC. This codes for CASSAGQKYAQYF.

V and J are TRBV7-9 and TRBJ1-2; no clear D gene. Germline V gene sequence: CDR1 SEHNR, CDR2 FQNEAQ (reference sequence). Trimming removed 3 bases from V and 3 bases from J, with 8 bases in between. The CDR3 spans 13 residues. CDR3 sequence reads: CASSLTVDYGYTF. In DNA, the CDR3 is TGTGCCAGCAGCTTGACGGTGGACTATGGCTACACCTTC. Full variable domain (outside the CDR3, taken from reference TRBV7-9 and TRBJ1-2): DTGVSQNPRHKITKRGQNVTFRCDPISEHNRLYWYRQTLGQGPEFLTYFQNEAQLEKSRLLSDRFSAERPKGSFSTLEIQRTEQGDSAMYLCASSLTVDYGYTFGSGTRLTVV.

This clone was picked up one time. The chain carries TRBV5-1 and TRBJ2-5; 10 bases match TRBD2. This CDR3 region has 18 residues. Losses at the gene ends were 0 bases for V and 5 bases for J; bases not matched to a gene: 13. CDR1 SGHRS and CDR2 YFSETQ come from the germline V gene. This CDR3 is CASSLAASGRSAGETQYF. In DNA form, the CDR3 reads TGCGCCAGCAGCTTGGCGGCTAGCGGGAGATCGGCGGGGGAGACCCAGTACTTC.

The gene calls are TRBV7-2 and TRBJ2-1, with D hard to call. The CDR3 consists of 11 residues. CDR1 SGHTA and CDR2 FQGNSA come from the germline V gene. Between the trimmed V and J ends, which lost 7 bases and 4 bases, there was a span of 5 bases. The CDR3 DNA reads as TGTGCCAGCACCCAATACAATGAGCAGTTCTTC. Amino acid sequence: CASTQYNEQFF.

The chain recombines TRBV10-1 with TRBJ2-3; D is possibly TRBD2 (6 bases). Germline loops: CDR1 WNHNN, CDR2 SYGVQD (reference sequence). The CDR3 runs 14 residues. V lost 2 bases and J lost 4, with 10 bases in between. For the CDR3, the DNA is TGCGCCAGCAGTGAGGGGGGGAGTGCAGATACGCAGTATTTT. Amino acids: CASSEGGSADTQYF.

CDR3 sequence: CASTSFEQGNYGYTF. CDR3 DNA sequence: TGCGCCAGCACCTCCTTCGAACAGGGGAACTATGGCTACACCTTC. This chain joins TRBV10-2 and TRBJ1-2, with 7 positions matching TRBD1. V was pared by 7 bases and J by 2 bases, with 10 bases of the junction left unmatched. CDR3 size: 15 residues. Per germline, CDR1 WSHSY and CDR2 SAAADI.

The CDR3 sequence is CASSPLGAGGTDTQYF. CDR3 DNA sequence: TGTGCCAGCAGTCCCCTCGGGGCGGGAGGCACAGATACGCAGTATTTT. V usage is TRBV5-6 and J usage is TRBJ2-3, with TRBD2 matching 7 bases. Losses at the gene ends were 5 bases for V and 1 base for J; bases not matched to a gene: 10. The V gene's germline CDR1 is SGHDT and CDR2 YYEEEE. The CDR3 runs to 16 residues.

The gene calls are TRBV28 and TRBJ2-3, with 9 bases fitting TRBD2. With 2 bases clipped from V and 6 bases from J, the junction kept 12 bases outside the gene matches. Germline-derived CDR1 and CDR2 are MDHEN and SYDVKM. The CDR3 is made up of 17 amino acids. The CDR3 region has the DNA TGTGCCAGCAGTTTAGTCTCGGTTAGCGGGGGCCGGGATACGCAGTATTTT. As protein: CASSLVSVSGGRDTQYF.

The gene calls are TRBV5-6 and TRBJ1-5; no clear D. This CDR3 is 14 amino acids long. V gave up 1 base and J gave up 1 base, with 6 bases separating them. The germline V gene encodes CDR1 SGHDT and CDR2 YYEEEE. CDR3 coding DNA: TGTGCCAGCAGCTTGTTGACAAGCAATCAGCCCCAGCATTTT. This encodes CASSLLTSNQPQHF.

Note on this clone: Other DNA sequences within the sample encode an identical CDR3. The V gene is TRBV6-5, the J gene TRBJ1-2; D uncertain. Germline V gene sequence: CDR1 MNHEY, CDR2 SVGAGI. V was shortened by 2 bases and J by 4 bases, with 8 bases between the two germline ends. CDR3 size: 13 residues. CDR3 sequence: CASSYRGGYGYTF. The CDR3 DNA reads TGTGCCAGCAGTTACCGGGGTGGCTATGGCTACACCTTC.

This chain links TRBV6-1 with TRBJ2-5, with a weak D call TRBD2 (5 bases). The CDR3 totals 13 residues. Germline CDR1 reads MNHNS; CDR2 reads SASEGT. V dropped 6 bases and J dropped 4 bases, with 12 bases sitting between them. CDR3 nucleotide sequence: TGTGCCAGCAGCCCTACTAGAGTAGAGACCCAGTACTTC. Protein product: CASSPTRVETQYF.

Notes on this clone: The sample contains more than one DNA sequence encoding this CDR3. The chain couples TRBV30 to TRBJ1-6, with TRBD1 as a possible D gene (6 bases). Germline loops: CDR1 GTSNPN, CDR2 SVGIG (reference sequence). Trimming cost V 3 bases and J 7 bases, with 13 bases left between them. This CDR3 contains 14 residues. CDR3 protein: CAWSSGQGNSPLHF. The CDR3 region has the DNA TGTGCCTGGAGCTCCGGGCAGGGGAATTCACCCCTCCACTTT.

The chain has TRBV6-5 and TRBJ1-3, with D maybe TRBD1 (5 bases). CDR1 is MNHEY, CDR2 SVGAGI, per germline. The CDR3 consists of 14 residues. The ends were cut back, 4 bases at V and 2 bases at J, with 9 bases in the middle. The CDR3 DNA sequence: TGTGCCAGCAGTTCTGACAGAACTGGAAACACCATATATTTT. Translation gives CASSSDRTGNTIYF.

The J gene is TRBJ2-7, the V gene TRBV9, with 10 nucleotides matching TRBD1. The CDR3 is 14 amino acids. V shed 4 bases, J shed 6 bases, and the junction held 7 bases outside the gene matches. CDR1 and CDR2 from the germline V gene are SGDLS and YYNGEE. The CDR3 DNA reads TGTGCCAGCAGCCCTACCGGGACAGGGGTCGAGCAGTACTTC. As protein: CASSPTGTGVEQYF.

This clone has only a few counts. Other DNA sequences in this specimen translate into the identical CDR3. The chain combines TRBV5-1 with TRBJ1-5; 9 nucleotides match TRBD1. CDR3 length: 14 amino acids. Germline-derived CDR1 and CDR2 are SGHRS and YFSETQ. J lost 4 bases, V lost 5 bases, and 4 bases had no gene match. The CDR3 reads CASSPGTGNQPQHF. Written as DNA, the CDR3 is TGCGCCAGCAGTCCCGGGACAGGGAATCAGCCCCAGCATTTT.

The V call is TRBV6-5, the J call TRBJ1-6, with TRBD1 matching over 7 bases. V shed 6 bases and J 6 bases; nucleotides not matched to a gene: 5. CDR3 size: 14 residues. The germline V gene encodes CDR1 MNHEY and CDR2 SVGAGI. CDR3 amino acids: CASRLGQFNSPLHF. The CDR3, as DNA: TGTGCCAGCAGGCTGGGACAGTTTAATTCACCCCTCCACTTT.

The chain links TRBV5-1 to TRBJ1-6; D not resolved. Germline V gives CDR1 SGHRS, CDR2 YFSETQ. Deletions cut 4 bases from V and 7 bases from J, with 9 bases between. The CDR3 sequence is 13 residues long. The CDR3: CASSRVTNSPLHF. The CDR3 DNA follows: TGCGCCAGCAGCAGGGTTACCAATTCACCCCTCCACTTT.

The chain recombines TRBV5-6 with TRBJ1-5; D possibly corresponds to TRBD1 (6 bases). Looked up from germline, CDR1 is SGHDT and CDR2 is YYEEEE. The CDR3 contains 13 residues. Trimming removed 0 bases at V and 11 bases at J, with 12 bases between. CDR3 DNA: TGTGCCAGCAGCTTGGAACAGGGACCAGCCCAGCATTTT. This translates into CASSLEQGPAQHF.

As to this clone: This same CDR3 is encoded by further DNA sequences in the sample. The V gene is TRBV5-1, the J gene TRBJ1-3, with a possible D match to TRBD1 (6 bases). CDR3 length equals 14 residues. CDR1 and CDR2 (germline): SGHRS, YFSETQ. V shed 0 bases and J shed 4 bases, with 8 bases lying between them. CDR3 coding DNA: TGCGCCAGCAGCTTGGGAACAGGGGGAAACACCATATATTTT. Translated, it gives CASSLGTGGNTIYF.

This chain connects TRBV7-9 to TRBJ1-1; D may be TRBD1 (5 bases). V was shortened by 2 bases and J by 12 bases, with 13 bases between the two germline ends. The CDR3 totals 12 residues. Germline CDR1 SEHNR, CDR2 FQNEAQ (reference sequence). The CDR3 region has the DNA TGTGCCAGCAGCTTATCAGGGATTTCAACTTTCTTT. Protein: CASSLSGISTFF.

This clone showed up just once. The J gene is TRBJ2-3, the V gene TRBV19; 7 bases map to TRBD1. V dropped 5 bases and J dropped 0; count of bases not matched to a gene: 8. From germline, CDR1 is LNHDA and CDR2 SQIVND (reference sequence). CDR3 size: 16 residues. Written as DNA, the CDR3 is TGTGCCAGTAGTTCATTTAACAGGGGAAGCACAGATACGCAGTATTTT. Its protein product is CASSSFNRGSTDTQYF.

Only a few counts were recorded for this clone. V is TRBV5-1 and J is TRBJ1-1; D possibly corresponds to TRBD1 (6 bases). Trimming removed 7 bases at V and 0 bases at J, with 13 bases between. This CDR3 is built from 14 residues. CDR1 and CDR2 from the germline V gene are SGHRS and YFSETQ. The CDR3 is CASRWQGMNTEAFF. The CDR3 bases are TGCGCCAGCCGGTGGCAGGGGATGAACACTGAAGCTTTCTTT. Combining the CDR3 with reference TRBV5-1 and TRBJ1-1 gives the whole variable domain KAGVTQTPRYLIKTRGQQVTLSCSPISGHRSVSWYQQTPGQGLQFLFEYFSETQRNKGNFPGRFSGRQFSNSRSEMNVSTLELGDSALYLCASRWQGMNTEAFFGQGTRLTVV.

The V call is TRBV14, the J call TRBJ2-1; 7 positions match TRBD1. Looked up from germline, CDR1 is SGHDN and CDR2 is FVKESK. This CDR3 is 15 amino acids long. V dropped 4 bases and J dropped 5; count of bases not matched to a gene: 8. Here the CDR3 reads CASSPTGLSNNEQFF. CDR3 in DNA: TGTGCCAGCAGCCCGACAGGGCTCTCGAACAATGAGCAGTTCTTC. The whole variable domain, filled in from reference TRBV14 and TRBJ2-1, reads EAGVTQFPSHSVIEKGQTVTLRCDPISGHDNLYWYRRVMGKEIKFLLHFVKESKQDESGMPNNRFLAERTGGTYSTLKVQPAELEDSGVYFCASSPTGLSNNEQFFGPGTRLTVL.

CDR3 loop: CASRVPRTGGSGELFF. CDR3 DNA: TGCGCCAGCAGGGTTCCCCGGACAGGGGGCTCCGGGGAGCTGTTTTTT. The chain couples TRBV5-1 to TRBJ2-2; 11 nucleotides align to TRBD1. CDR1 and CDR2 from the germline V gene are SGHRS and YFSETQ. This CDR3 spans 16 amino acids. With 5 bases clipped from V and 6 bases from J, the junction kept 9 bases outside the gene matches. Full variable domain (missing parts from reference TRBV5-1 and TRBJ2-2): KAGVTQTPRYLIKTRGQQVTLSCSPISGHRSVSWYQQTPGQGLQFLFEYFSETQRNKGNFPGRFSGRQFSNSRSEMNVSTLELGDSALYLCASRVPRTGGSGELFFGEGSRLTVL.

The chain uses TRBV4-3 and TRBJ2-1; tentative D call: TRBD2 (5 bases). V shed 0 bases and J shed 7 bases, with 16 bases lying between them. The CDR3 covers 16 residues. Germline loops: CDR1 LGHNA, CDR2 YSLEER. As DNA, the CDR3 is TGCGCCAGCAGCCAAGATTGGAGCGGATCCAGGAATGAGCAGTTCTTC. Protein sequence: CASSQDWSGSRNEQFF.

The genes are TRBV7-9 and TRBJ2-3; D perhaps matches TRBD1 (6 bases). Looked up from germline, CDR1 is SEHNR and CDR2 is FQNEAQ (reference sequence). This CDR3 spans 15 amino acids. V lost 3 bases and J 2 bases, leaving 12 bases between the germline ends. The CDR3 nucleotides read TGTGCCAGCAGCTTTTCCCAGGGGACCACAGATACGCAGTATTTT. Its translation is CASSFSQGTTDTQYF.

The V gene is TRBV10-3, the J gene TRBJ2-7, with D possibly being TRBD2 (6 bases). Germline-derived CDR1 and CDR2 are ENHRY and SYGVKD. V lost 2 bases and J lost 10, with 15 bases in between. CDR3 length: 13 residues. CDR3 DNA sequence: TGTGCCATCAGTGAGCACATGGGGGACTCTCAGTACTTC. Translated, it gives CAISEHMGDSQYF.

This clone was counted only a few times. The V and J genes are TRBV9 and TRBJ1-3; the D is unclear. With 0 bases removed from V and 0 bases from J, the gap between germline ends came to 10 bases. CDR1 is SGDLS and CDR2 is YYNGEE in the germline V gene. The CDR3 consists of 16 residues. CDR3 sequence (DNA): TGTGCCAGCAGCGTAGCGCCCGGATCCTCTGGAAACACCATATATTTT. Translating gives CASSVAPGSSGNTIYF. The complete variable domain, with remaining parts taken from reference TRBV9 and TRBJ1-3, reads DSGVTQTPKHLITATGQRVTLRCSPRSGDLSVYWYQQSLDQGLQFLIQYYNGEERAKGNILERFSAQQFPDLHSELNLSSLELGDSALYFCASSVAPGSSGNTIYFGEGSWLTVV.

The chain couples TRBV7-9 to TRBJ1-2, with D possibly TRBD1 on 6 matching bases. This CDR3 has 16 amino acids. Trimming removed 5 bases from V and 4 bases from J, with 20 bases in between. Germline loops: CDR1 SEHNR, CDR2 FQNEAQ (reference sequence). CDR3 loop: CASSANSMTGAYGYTF. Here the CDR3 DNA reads TGTGCCAGCAGCGCCAACTCAATGACAGGTGCCTATGGCTACACCTTC.